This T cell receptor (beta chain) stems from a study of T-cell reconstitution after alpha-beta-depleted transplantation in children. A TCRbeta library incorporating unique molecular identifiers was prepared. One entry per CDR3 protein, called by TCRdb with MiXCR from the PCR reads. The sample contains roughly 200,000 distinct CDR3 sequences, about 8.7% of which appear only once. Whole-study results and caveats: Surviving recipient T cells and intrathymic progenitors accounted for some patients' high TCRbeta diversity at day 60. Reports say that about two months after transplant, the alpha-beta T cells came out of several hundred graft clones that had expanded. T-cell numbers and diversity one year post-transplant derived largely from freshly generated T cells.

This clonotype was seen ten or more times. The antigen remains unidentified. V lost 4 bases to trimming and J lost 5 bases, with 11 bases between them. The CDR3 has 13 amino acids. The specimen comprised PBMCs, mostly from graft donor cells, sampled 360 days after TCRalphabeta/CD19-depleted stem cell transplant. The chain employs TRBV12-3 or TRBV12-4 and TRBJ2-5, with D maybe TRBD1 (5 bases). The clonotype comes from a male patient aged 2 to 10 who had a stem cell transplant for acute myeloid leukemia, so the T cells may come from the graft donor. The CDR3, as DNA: TGTGCCAGCAGTTCCGACAGTAGGGAGACCCAGTACTTC. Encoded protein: CASSSDSRETQYF.